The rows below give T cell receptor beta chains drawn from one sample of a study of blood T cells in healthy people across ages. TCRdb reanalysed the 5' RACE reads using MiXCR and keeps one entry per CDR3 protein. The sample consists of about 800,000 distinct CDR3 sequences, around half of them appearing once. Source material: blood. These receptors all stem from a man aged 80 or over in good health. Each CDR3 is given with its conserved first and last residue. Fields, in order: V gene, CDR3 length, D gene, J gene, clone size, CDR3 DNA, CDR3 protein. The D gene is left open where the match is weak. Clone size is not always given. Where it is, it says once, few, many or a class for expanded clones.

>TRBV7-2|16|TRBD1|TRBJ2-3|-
TGTGCCAGCAGCTTGGGTCAGGGACAGGGGGCAGATACGCAGTATTTT
CASSLGQGQGADTQYF
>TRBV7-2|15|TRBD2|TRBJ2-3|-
TGTGCCAGCACCCGTCCGCTAGCGGGGACAGATACGCAGTATTTT
CASTRPLAGTDTQYF
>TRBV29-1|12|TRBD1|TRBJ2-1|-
TGCAGCACTGCTGGGACAGATGAGACCCAGTTCTTC
CSTAGTDETQFF
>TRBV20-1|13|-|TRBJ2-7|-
TGCAGTGCCCCGTGGGTTTCCTACAATGAGCAGTACTTC
CSAPWVSYNEQYF
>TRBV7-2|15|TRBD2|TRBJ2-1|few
TGTGCCAGCAGCTTAGTACGGGCGGGAGCCAATGAGCAGTTCTTC
CASSLVRAGANEQFF
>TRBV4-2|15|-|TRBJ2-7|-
TGTGCCAGCTCTGTTTCCGGAGACAGTCGCTACGAGCAGTACTTC
CASSVSGDSRYEQYF
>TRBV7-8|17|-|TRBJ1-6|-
TGTGCCAGCAGCTCAAGGGGGGCCGGCTCCTATAATTCACCCCTCCACTTT
CASSSRGAGSYNSPLHF
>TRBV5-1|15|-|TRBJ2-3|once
TGCGCCAGCAGCTGGACTAACGGGTCGACAGATACGCAGTATTTT
CASSWTNGSTDTQYF
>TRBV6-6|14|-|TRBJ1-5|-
TGTGCCAGCAGGCCCCGGGGGGGGGGTCAGCCCCAGCATTTT
CASRPRGGGQPQHF
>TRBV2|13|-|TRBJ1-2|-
TGTGCCAGCAACCCGAGGCGGGCGGATGGCTACACCTTC
CASNPRRADGYTF
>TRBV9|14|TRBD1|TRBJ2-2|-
TGTGCCAGCAGCGGAGGGACAGCCACCGGGGAGCTGTTTTTT
CASSGGTATGELFF
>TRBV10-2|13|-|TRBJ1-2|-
TGCGCCAGCAGTGGGACAGTCAACTATGGCTACACCTTC
CASSGTVNYGYTF
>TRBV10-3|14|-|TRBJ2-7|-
TGTGCCATCAGTGAGGGGGAAGAGAGGAACGGACAGTACTTC
CAISEGEERNGQYF
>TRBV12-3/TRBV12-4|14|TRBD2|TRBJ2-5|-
TGTGCCAGCACCCCCGGACTAGCGGGAGACGGGCAGTACTTC
CASTPGLAGDGQYF
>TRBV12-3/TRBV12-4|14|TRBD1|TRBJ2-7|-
TGTGCCAGCAGTTTGGGGGACAGCTCCTACGAGCAGTACTTC
CASSLGDSSYEQYF
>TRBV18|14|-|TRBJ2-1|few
TGTGCCAGCTCACCGCTGGCGGAGGGCAATGAGCAGTTCTTC
CASSPLAEGNEQFF
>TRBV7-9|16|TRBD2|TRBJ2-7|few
TGTGCCAGCAGCCCGATTAGCGGGCGACATTCCTACGAGCAGTACTTC
CASSPISGRHSYEQYF
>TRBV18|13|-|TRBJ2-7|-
TGTGCCAGCTCACCTTCGGATCTCTACGAGCAGTACTTC
CASSPSDLYEQYF
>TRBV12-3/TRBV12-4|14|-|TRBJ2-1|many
TGTGCCAGCAGTCCGGACACGACCTACAATGAGCAGTTCTTC
CASSPDTTYNEQFF
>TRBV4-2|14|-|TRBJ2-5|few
TGTGCCAGCAGCCAAGATGGGCAGCAAGAGACCCAGTACTTC
CASSQDGQQETQYF
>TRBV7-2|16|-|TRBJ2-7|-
TGTGCCAGCAGTTCTCAGGGAAACGGGAGAGGAGACGAGCAGTACTTC
CASSSQGNGRGDEQYF
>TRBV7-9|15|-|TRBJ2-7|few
TGTGCCAGCAGCTTAAAGGCTAACTCCTCCTACGAGCAGTACTTC
CASSLKANSSYEQYF
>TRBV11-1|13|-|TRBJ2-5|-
TGTGCCAGCAGCTTAGCGCAGGAAGAGACCCAGTACTTC
CASSLAQEETQYF
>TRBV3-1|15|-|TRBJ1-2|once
TGTGCCAGCAGCCAAGACGTAACAGGGACCTATGGCTACACCTTC
CASSQDVTGTYGYTF
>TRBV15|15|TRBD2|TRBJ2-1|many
TGTGCCACCAGCATAGGGACTAGCTCCTACAATGAGCAGTTCTTC
CATSIGTSSYNEQFF
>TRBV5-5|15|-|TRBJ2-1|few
TGTGCCAGCAGCTTGGGCGCTAGCCCGACCGATGAGCAGTTCTTC
CASSLGASPTDEQFF
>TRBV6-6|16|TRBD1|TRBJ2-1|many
TGTGCCAGCAGTACCGCCCGGGACCCCAGGGGGAATGAGCAGTTCTTC
CASSTARDPRGNEQFF
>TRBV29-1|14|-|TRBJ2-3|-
TGCAGCGTTGCCGGCGAGGGGTTCACAGATACGCAGTATTTT
CSVAGEGFTDTQYF
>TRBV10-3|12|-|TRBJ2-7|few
TGTGCCATCAGCCCCCTCAACTACGAGCAGTACTTC
CAISPLNYEQYF
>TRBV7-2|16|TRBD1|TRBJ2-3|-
TGTGCCAGCAGGAAAAATGTAGGGACAGGTGTGGATACGCAGTATTTT
CASRKNVGTGVDTQYF
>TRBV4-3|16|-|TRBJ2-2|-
TGCGCCAGCAGCCAAGCGGGAGCTCGGGACACCGGGGAGCTGTTTTTT
CASSQAGARDTGELFF
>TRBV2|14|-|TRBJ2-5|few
TGTGCCAGCAGTGCGGTAAGGGGGAAAGAGACCCAGTACTTC
CASSAVRGKETQYF
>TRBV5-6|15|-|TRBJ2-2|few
TGTGCCAGCAGCTTGGTGACCTCGAACACCGGGGAGCTGTTTTTT
CASSLVTSNTGELFF
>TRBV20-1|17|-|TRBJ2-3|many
TGCAGTGCTCCCGGGGCAGGGGTTAAATATTGGACAGATACGCAGTATTTT
CSAPGAGVKYWTDTQYF
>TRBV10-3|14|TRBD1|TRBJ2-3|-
TGTGCCACGAGACGGGACAGGGGCAAAGATACGCAGTATTTT
CATRRDRGKDTQYF
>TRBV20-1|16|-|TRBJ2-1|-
TGCAGTGCTATTCCGGCGGAGGAGGGTAGAGACAATGAGCAGTTCTTC
CSAIPAEEGRDNEQFF
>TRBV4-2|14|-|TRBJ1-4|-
TGTGCCAGCAGACCAAATCAGGGGTCTGAAAAACTGTTTTTT
CASRPNQGSEKLFF
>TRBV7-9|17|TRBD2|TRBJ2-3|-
TGTGCCAGCAGCTTAGAGAGTAGCGGGAGGAGCACAGATACGCAGTATTTT
CASSLESSGRSTDTQYF
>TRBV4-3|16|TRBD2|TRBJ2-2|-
TGCGCCAGCAGCCAACAGACTAGCGTAGACACCGGGGAGCTGTTTTTT
CASSQQTSVDTGELFF
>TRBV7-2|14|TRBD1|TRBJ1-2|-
TGTGCCTGCAGCCCCGTGGGGACAGACTATGGCTACACCTTC
CACSPVGTDYGYTF
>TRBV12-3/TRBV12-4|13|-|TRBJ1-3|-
TGTGGGTCTTTCGAGGACTCTGGAAACACCATATATTTT
CGSFEDSGNTIYF
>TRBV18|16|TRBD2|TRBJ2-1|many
TGTGCCAGCAGTCCCGGACTAGCGGGAGGGTACAATGAGCAGTTCTTC
CASSPGLAGGYNEQFF
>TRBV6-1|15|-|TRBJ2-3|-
TGTGCCAGCAGTGGAATCGGGGGAACCACAGATACGCAGTATTTT
CASSGIGGTTDTQYF
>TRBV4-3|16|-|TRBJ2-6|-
TGCGCCAGCAGCCTAAACCAGGGCTCTGGGGCCAACGTCCTGACTTTC
CASSLNQGSGANVLTF
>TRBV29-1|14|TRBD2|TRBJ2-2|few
TGCAGCGCCACTAGCGGGAGGAACACCGGGGAGCTGTTTTTT
CSATSGRNTGELFF
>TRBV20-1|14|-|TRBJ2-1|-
TGCAGTGCTGCCAGCCAGATGGGAAACAATGAGCAGTTCTTC
CSAASQMGNNEQFF
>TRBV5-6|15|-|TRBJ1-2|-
TGTGCCAGCAGCCCACAGGGACCCGCTAACTATGGCTACACCTTC
CASSPQGPANYGYTF
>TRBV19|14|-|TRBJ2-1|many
TGTGCCAGTAGTATAGGCGGGACCACCTATGAGCAGTTCTTC
CASSIGGTTYEQFF
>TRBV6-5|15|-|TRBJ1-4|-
TGTGCCAGCAGTTCCCAACAGGGAACTAATGAAAAACTGTTTTTT
CASSSQQGTNEKLFF
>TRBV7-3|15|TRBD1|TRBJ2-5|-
TGTGCCAGCAGCACGGGACAGGGGGCGGGAGAGACCCAGTACTTC
CASSTGQGAGETQYF
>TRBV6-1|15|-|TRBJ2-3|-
TGTGCCAGCAGTGAAGGGCTCCCGAGCACAGATACGCAGTATTTT
CASSEGLPSTDTQYF
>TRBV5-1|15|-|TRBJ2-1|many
TGCGCCAGCAGCTCGCTAGCTCGAAAGGACAATGAGCAGTTCTTC
CASSSLARKDNEQFF
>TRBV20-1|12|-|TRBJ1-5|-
TGCAGTGGCGGGCAGGGTGACCAGCCCCAGCATTTT
CSGGQGDQPQHF
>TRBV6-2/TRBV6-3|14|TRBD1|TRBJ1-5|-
TGTGCCACCAGTCCTGACAGGGTCAATCAGCCCCAGCATTTT
CATSPDRVNQPQHF
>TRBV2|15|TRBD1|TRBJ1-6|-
TGTGCCAGCAGTGGCTCCGGGACAGTTAATTCACCCCTCCACTTT
CASSGSGTVNSPLHF
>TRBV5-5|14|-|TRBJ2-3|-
TGTGCCAGCAGCCACGGCAGGGCCGCAGATACGCAGTATTTT
CASSHGRAADTQYF